These 15 T cell receptor beta chains originate from one sample sequenced in a study of T cells of healthy individuals. MiXCR was run by TCRdb on the 5' RACE reads, yielding one entry per CDR3 protein. The data contain 53,000 or so distinct CDR3 sequences, roughly 14% of them singletons. Every receptor here comes from a human donor in good health.

Ten or more counts support this clonotype. The CDR3 spells CASSAPGRPSNQPQHF. CDR3 nucleotide sequence: TGTGCCAGTAGTGCCCCCGGTCGGCCAAGCAATCAGCCCCAGCATTTT. This chain uses TRBV19 with TRBJ1-5, with D hard to call. Trimming removed 5 bases from V and 1 base from J, with 15 bases in between. This CDR3 is 16 amino acids long. CDR1 and CDR2 from the germline V gene are LNHDA and SQIVND (reference sequence).

This chain links TRBV7-2 with TRBJ2-3; 9 bases fit TRBD1. This CDR3 is built from 18 residues. CDR1 SGHTA and CDR2 FQGNSA come from the germline V gene. With 5 bases clipped from V and 0 bases from J, the junction kept 12 bases outside the gene matches. CDR3 region: CASSQGFFGTGSTDTQYF. CDR3 nucleotides: TGTGCCAGCAGCCAAGGCTTCTTCGGGACAGGGAGCACAGATACGCAGTATTTT.

This clonotype appeared many times. CDR3 protein: CASSSRLQDQPQHF. The CDR3 DNA reads as TGTGCCAGCAGCTCTCGCCTGCAGGATCAGCCCCAGCATTTT. The rearrangement uses TRBV21-1 and TRBJ1-5. TRBV21-1 is a known pseudogene. This CDR3 region has 14 residues.

This clonotype was seen many times. The rearrangement joins TRBV4-3 to TRBJ2-1; TRBD1 matches 12 bases. The J segment lost 7 bases and the V segment lost 0 bases, leaving 4 bases of the junction unmatched. The CDR3 runs to 16 residues. From germline, CDR1 is LGHNA and CDR2 YSLEER. The CDR3, as DNA: TGCGCCAGCAGCCAAGATTGGGACAGGGGGCTGAATGAGCAGTTCTTC. This encodes CASSQDWDRGLNEQFF.

This chain links TRBV20-1 with TRBJ1-2, with TRBD1 as a possible D gene (6 bases). V was shortened by 4 bases and J by 6 bases, with 12 bases between the two germline ends. CDR1 DFQATT and CDR2 SNEGSKA come from the germline V gene (reference sequence). The CDR3 covers 12 residues. This chain's CDR3 is CSAKGGLNGYTF. The DNA for the CDR3 is TGCAGTGCTAAAGGGGGACTTAATGGCTACACCTTC.

This clonotype has a handful of counts. J is TRBJ2-7 and V is TRBV2; D not resolved. Germline CDR1 reads SNHLY; CDR2 reads FYNNEI. The CDR3 loop spans 12 amino acids. Trimming left V 6 bases short and J 4 bases short, with 10 bases between. In DNA, the CDR3 is TGTGCCAGCAGGACGGCCCGTTACGAGCAGTACTTC. This gives the protein CASRTARYEQYF.

The V and J genes are TRBV7-6 and TRBJ2-2; 8 bases fit TRBD1. Losses at the gene ends were 5 bases for V and 7 bases for J; bases not matched to a gene: 9. This CDR3 spans 15 amino acids. Looked up from germline, CDR1 is SGHVS and CDR2 is FNYEAQ. CDR3 loop: CASSSPQGADGELFF. The DNA of the CDR3 is TGTGCCAGCAGCAGCCCTCAGGGGGCCGACGGGGAGCTGTTTTTT. The variable domain in full, with the rest retrieved from reference TRBV7-6 and TRBJ2-2, is GAGVSQSPRYKVTKRGQDVALRCDPISGHVSLYWYRQALGQGPEFLTYFNYEAQQDKSGLPNDRFSAERPEGSISTLTIQRTEQRDSAMYRCASSSPQGADGELFFGEGSRLTVL.

This clonotype was recorded many times. The chain uses TRBV4-2 and TRBJ1-5; D uncertain. The CDR3 consists of 13 residues. The ends were cut back, 0 bases at V and 4 bases at J, with 4 bases in the middle. The germline V gene encodes CDR1 LGHNA and CDR2 YNFKEQ. The chain's CDR3 is CASSQESNQPQHF. Written as DNA, the CDR3 is TGTGCCAGCAGCCAAGAAAGTAATCAGCCCCAGCATTTT.

This clonotype turned up a few times. The chain uses TRBV7-9 and TRBJ2-7; 8 bases match TRBD2. The CDR3 has 17 amino acids. V lost 3 bases, J lost 0 bases, and 10 bases stayed unmatched. Germline V gene data show CDR1 as SEHNR and CDR2 as FQNEAQ (reference sequence). CDR3 loop: CASSFDPLGGASYEQYF. CDR3 nucleotide sequence: TGTGCCAGCAGCTTTGATCCCCTCGGGGGGGCCTCCTACGAGCAGTACTTC.

This clonotype was recorded many times. The chain couples TRBV14 to TRBJ1-2; a possible D gene is TRBD1 (6 bases). The CDR3 runs to 15 residues. V was shortened by 4 bases and J by 4 bases, with 16 bases between the two germline ends. Germline V CDR1 and CDR2: SGHDN, FVKESK. The CDR3 sequence is CASSRWRDTLYGYTF. CDR3 nucleotide sequence: TGTGCCAGCAGCCGTTGGCGGGACACTCTCTATGGCTACACCTTC.

This clonotype came up a few times. This chain uses TRBV12-5 with TRBJ1-6; D is ambiguous. CDR3 length: 12 amino acids. The ends were cut back, 6 bases at V and 10 bases at J, with 10 bases in the middle. Germline V gene data show CDR1 as LGHNT and CDR2 as FRNRAP. CDR3 in DNA: TGTGCTAGTGGGCGGTCGCAATCACCCCTCCACTTT. Translating it yields CASGRSQSPLHF.

In its sample, this clonotype was seen many times. The chain recombines TRBV29-1 with TRBJ2-1; 8 bases agree with TRBD2. The ends lost 7 bases at V and 3 bases at J; junction bases unmatched: 11. Germline CDR1 and CDR2: SQVTM and ANQGSEA. This CDR3 is 15 amino acids long. CDR3 DNA: TGCAGCGCCCAGGGTGGTAGCGGGATCTACAATGAGCAGTTCTTC. It is translated as CSAQGGSGIYNEQFF.

This clonotype has more than one count but fewer than ten. The chain joins TRBV7-9 to TRBJ1-1; the D is unclear. Germline CDR1 reads SEHNR; CDR2 reads FQNEAQ (reference sequence). This CDR3 spans 13 amino acids. V lost 2 bases, J lost 2 bases, and 6 bases lay in between. The DNA of the CDR3 is TGTGCCAGCAGCTTAAGGTTAAACACTGAAGCTTTCTTT. It yields the protein CASSLRLNTEAFF.

This clonotype came up a few times. The chain is built from TRBV7-3 and TRBJ1-6, with D tentatively TRBD1 (6 bases). Germline V CDR1 and CDR2: SGHTA, FQGTGA. This CDR3 comprises 13 residues. Trimming stripped 7 bases from V and 6 bases from J, with 10 bases between. CDR3 sequence reads: CASKGGGNSPLHF. The CDR3, as DNA: TGTGCCAGCAAAGGGGGGGGTAATTCACCCCTCCACTTT.

V usage is TRBV20-1 and J usage is TRBJ1-5, with a weak D call TRBD1 (5 bases). This CDR3 has 15 residues. In germline, CDR1 is DFQATT, CDR2 SNEGSKA (reference sequence). V lost 4 bases and J lost 3, with 16 bases in between. CDR3 in amino acids: CSAIPGTATNQPQHF. CDR3 bases: TGCAGTGCTATCCCCGGGACGGCGACCAATCAGCCCCAGCATTTT.